A selection of T cell receptor beta chains follows, all from one sample in a study of molecular identifiers for immune sequencing clone quantification. TCRdb reanalysed the PCR reads using MiXCR and keeps one entry per CDR3 protein. Here the sample spans under 600,000 distinct CDR3 sequences, 20% to 25% being singletons. Material: naive CD8+ T cells from blood, with Jurkat cell RNA spiked in. Source of these receptors: a human donor in good health. Some libraries in this study had Jurkat cell RNA spiked in. Each CDR3 is given with its conserved first and last residue. The order of the fields is J gene, clone size, V gene, D gene, CDR3 DNA, CDR3 protein. D genes are given only for firm matches. A row's size may be missing; if present it is once, few, many or a size class.

j_call: TRBJ2-2; clone_size: .; v_call: TRBV3-1; d_call: .; cdr3_nt: TGTGCCAGCAGCCCTCTGGCACAGCACACTACGAACACCGGGGAGCTGTTTTTT; cdr3_aa: CASSPLAQHTTNTGELFF
j_call: TRBJ2-5; clone_size: .; v_call: TRBV7-9; d_call: TRBD2; cdr3_nt: TGTGCCAGCAGCTGGGATGGGACTAGCGGGGTACAAGAGACCCAGTACTTC; cdr3_aa: CASSWDGTSGVQETQYF
j_call: TRBJ2-3; clone_size: few; v_call: TRBV13; d_call: TRBD2; cdr3_nt: TGTGCCAGCAGCCAAGGACTAGCGGGGGCCCCGACGGCAGATACGCAGTATTTT; cdr3_aa: CASSQGLAGAPTADTQYF
j_call: TRBJ1-4; clone_size: many; v_call: TRBV28; d_call: .; cdr3_nt: TGTGCCAGCAGTTTAAATAGAGGGGGGCTTGAAAAACTGTTTTTT; cdr3_aa: CASSLNRGGLEKLFF
j_call: TRBJ1-1; clone_size: few; v_call: TRBV4-2; d_call: .; cdr3_nt: TGTGCCAGCAGCCAAGCCATCTCAGTGAACACTGAAGCTTTCTTT; cdr3_aa: CASSQAISVNTEAFF
j_call: TRBJ1-4; clone_size: few; v_call: TRBV7-9; d_call: .; cdr3_nt: TGTGCCAGCAGCCCGCGAAGGGGGGAAACTAATGAAAAACTGTTTTTT; cdr3_aa: CASSPRRGETNEKLFF
j_call: TRBJ2-7; clone_size: .; v_call: TRBV4-1; d_call: .; cdr3_nt: TGCGCCAGCAGCCAGGCCCAAGGCTACGAGCAGTGCTTC; cdr3_aa: CASSQAQGYEQCF
j_call: TRBJ2-3; clone_size: many; v_call: TRBV7-6; d_call: TRBD1; cdr3_nt: TGTGCCAGCACCGGGACAGCAGATACGCAGTATTTT; cdr3_aa: CASTGTADTQYF
j_call: TRBJ2-3; clone_size: few; v_call: TRBV7-9; d_call: TRBD2; cdr3_nt: TGTGCCAGCAGCTTAACTAGCGGGGGGGCCACAGATACGCAGTATTTT; cdr3_aa: CASSLTSGGATDTQYF
j_call: TRBJ2-1; clone_size: .; v_call: TRBV29-1; d_call: TRBD2; cdr3_nt: TGCAGCGTTGACGGACTAGCGGGCTACAATGAGCAGATCTTC; cdr3_aa: CSVDGLAGYNEQIF
j_call: TRBJ1-2; clone_size: .; v_call: TRBV19; d_call: .; cdr3_nt: TGTGCCAGTAGTGCCGCCCCGCGTAACTATGGCTACACCTTC; cdr3_aa: CASSAAPRNYGYTF
j_call: TRBJ2-3; clone_size: many; v_call: TRBV6-5; d_call: TRBD2; cdr3_nt: TGTGCCAGCAGCAACCTAGCGGGAGGGAGCGCAGATACGCAGTATTTT; cdr3_aa: CASSNLAGGSADTQYF
j_call: TRBJ1-5; clone_size: few; v_call: TRBV27; d_call: .; cdr3_nt: TGTGCCAGCAGTCCCGGGACGGGCGTGGGGCCCCAGCATTTT; cdr3_aa: CASSPGTGVGPQHF
j_call: TRBJ2-2; clone_size: many; v_call: TRBV6-5; d_call: TRBD1; cdr3_nt: TGTGCCAGCAGTCAAGGACAGGGGGTTGCCGGGGAGCTGTTTTTT; cdr3_aa: CASSQGQGVAGELFF
j_call: TRBJ2-7; clone_size: many; v_call: TRBV5-4; d_call: .; cdr3_nt: TGTGCCAGCAGCTTGGAGGGGAGGACAGGATTGGAGCAGTACTTC; cdr3_aa: CASSLEGRTGLEQYF
j_call: TRBJ1-5; clone_size: many; v_call: TRBV27; d_call: TRBD1; cdr3_nt: TGTGCCAGCAGTTTGTATACGACAGGGGGCCTACTGCAGCCCCAGCATTTT; cdr3_aa: CASSLYTTGGLLQPQHF
j_call: TRBJ1-1; clone_size: .; v_call: TRBV5-5; d_call: TRBD1; cdr3_nt: TGTGCCAGCAGTTTGGGCCAGGGGGCGCCGAGCACTGAAGCTTTCTTT; cdr3_aa: CASSLGQGAPSTEAFF
j_call: TRBJ1-1; clone_size: many; v_call: TRBV4-1; d_call: .; cdr3_nt: TGCGCCAGCAGCCCACCTACGACAGGCTTGAACACTGAAGCTTTCTTT; cdr3_aa: CASSPPTTGLNTEAFF
j_call: TRBJ2-1; clone_size: few; v_call: TRBV11-2; d_call: TRBD2; cdr3_nt: TGTGCCAGCAGCTTAGCCGGGACTAGCGGGAGGGCGGTCAATGAGCAGTTCTTC; cdr3_aa: CASSLAGTSGRAVNEQFF
j_call: TRBJ2-3; clone_size: many; v_call: TRBV7-6; d_call: .; cdr3_nt: TGTGCCAGCAGCACGGGGGTCCCAGATACGCAGTATTTT; cdr3_aa: CASSTGVPDTQYF
j_call: TRBJ1-1; clone_size: many; v_call: TRBV25-1; d_call: .; cdr3_nt: TGTGCCAGCAGTGAAGACAATGAAGCTTTCTTT; cdr3_aa: CASSEDNEAFF
j_call: TRBJ2-7; clone_size: many; v_call: TRBV6-2/TRBV6-3; d_call: .; cdr3_nt: TGTGCCAGCAGACTGGGGGAGTACGAGCAGTACTTC; cdr3_aa: CASRLGEYEQYF
j_call: TRBJ2-3; clone_size: .; v_call: TRBV11-2; d_call: TRBD2; cdr3_nt: TGTGCCAGCAGCCGACTAGCGGGAGCTGATACGCGGTATTTT; cdr3_aa: CASSRLAGADTRYF
j_call: TRBJ2-3; clone_size: few; v_call: TRBV11-2; d_call: TRBD2; cdr3_nt: TGTGCCAGCAGTCCGGGGTGGGGCGGGGGGGCAGATACGCAGTATTTT; cdr3_aa: CASSPGWGGGADTQYF
j_call: TRBJ2-7; clone_size: many; v_call: TRBV5-1; d_call: TRBD1; cdr3_nt: TGCGCCAGCAGCTTGGAGGGACAGTATATTGACGAGCAGTACTTC; cdr3_aa: CASSLEGQYIDEQYF
j_call: TRBJ2-3; clone_size: .; v_call: TRBV7-9; d_call: .; cdr3_nt: TGTGCCAGCAGCGTAGGATATGTTCCGAGCACAGATACGCAGTATTTT; cdr3_aa: CASSVGYVPSTDTQYF
j_call: TRBJ1-1; clone_size: many; v_call: TRBV14; d_call: .; cdr3_nt: TGTGCCAGCAGCCAAGAGTACAATGAAGCTTTCTTT; cdr3_aa: CASSQEYNEAFF
j_call: TRBJ1-4; clone_size: .; v_call: TRBV7-8; d_call: .; cdr3_nt: TGTGCCAGCAGCTCAATTGGGGGGTCTAATGAAAAACTGCTTTTT; cdr3_aa: CASSSIGGSNEKLLF
j_call: TRBJ2-7; clone_size: .; v_call: TRBV6-2/TRBV6-3; d_call: .; cdr3_nt: TGTGCCAGCAGGCCCATCTCGGGTGGACGCCACGAGCAGTACTTC; cdr3_aa: CASRPISGGRHEQYF
j_call: TRBJ1-1; clone_size: few; v_call: TRBV7-9; d_call: TRBD1; cdr3_nt: TGTGCCAGCAGCTCTCAGGGGGAAGTACGCACTGAAGCTTTCTTT; cdr3_aa: CASSSQGEVRTEAFF
j_call: TRBJ2-2; clone_size: .; v_call: TRBV5-4; d_call: TRBD2; cdr3_nt: TGTGCCAGCAGCCCCGAGGGACTAGCGGGGAGGTTCAACACCGGGGAGCTGTTTTTT; cdr3_aa: CASSPEGLAGRFNTGELFF